This TCR beta chain was recorded in a study of CD8 T cells in ankylosing spondylitis. Study-level points and caveats: Certain motif variants had earlier been reported in reactive arthritis synovial fluid and blood.

Worth noting for this clonotype: Antigen: not known.

This CDR3 has 15 residues. The germline gives CDR1 SGDLS, CDR2 YYNGEE. The J segment lost 5 bases and the V segment lost 0 bases, leaving 6 bases of the junction unmatched. TCRdb reprocessed the 5' RACE reads with MiXCR, giving one entry per CDR3 protein. This sample carries about 110,000 distinct CDR3 sequences, 24% of them seen once, and the ten largest clones take around an eighth. Sequenced sample: synovial fluid, either unsorted or a sorted T cell fraction (not recorded which). This clonotype was sampled from a male donor with ankylosing spondylitis. This chain connects TRBV9 to TRBJ2-3; 7 positions agree with TRBD1. In DNA form, the CDR3 reads TGTGCCAGCAGCGTAGTAGGGGGCTCAAGAGATACGCAGTATTTT. Translation: CASSVVGGSRDTQYF.